Listed below are T cell receptor beta chains from one sample, sequenced in a study of blood T cell repertoires in COVID-19. TCRdb keeps only in-frame clones here, not all; method: immunoSEQ multiplex PCR. In the table there are 200,000 to 250,000 clones, roughly 80% of which are singletons. Sequencing was carried out using peripheral blood. These receptors came from a man aged 30-40 years with active or convalescent COVID-19. Each CDR3 is given with its conserved first and last residue. Fields, in order: V gene, CDR3 length, clone size, J gene, CDR3 protein. The listing skips clone size in some rows; elsewhere it reads once, few, many or a size class.

v_gene: TRBV28; len: 15; abundance: -; j_gene: TRBJ1-5; CDR3aa: CASSSAGTNNQPQHF
v_gene: TRBV18; len: 18; abundance: -; j_gene: TRBJ2-3; CDR3aa: CASSLQTSGGLSTDTQYF
v_gene: TRBV5-6; len: 14; abundance: -; j_gene: TRBJ1-3; CDR3aa: CASSLGQVGNTIYF
v_gene: TRBV4-1; len: 17; abundance: -; j_gene: TRBJ1-5; CDR3aa: CASSHYLRQGLGQPQHF
v_gene: TRBV7-2; len: 15; abundance: -; j_gene: TRBJ2-2; CDR3aa: CASSLRGSNTGELFF
v_gene: TRBV2; len: 13; abundance: -; j_gene: TRBJ1-5; CDR3aa: CASSRKGDQPQHF
v_gene: TRBV29-1; len: 15; abundance: few; j_gene: TRBJ2-7; CDR3aa: CSVEEGDTVPGEQYF
v_gene: TRBV19; len: 14; abundance: many; j_gene: TRBJ2-1; CDR3aa: CASSIERAGNEQFF
v_gene: TRBV28; len: 14; abundance: -; j_gene: TRBJ2-2; CDR3aa: CASSRQENTGELFF
v_gene: TRBV19; len: 16; abundance: -; j_gene: TRBJ2-1; CDR3aa: CASSLVLGTGDNEQFF
v_gene: TRBV7-9; len: 15; abundance: -; j_gene: TRBJ2-5; CDR3aa: CASMPGAGVSETQYF
v_gene: TRBV3-1/TRBV3-2; len: 15; abundance: -; j_gene: TRBJ2-6; CDR3aa: CASSPRDSGANVLTF
v_gene: TRBV4-3; len: 16; abundance: -; j_gene: TRBJ1-2; CDR3aa: CASSQVGGVVAYGYTF
v_gene: TRBV6-5; len: 13; abundance: -; j_gene: TRBJ2-5; CDR3aa: CASNPGGAETQYF
v_gene: TRBV27; len: 12; abundance: -; j_gene: TRBJ1-5; CDR3aa: CASSLGGQPQHF
v_gene: TRBV4-3; len: 16; abundance: -; j_gene: TRBJ2-2; CDR3aa: CASSQDRASPHGELFF
v_gene: TRBV4-1; len: 15; abundance: few; j_gene: TRBJ1-2; CDR3aa: CASSQDRQVGYGYTF
v_gene: TRBV7-9; len: 14; abundance: -; j_gene: TRBJ2-7; CDR3aa: CASSLASGLYEQYF
v_gene: TRBV21-1; len: 14; abundance: -; j_gene: TRBJ1-2; CDR3aa: CASRRTASHYGYTF
v_gene: TRBV6-2/TRBV6-3; len: 16; abundance: -; j_gene: TRBJ2-1; CDR3aa: CASSDLLAGGYNEQFF
v_gene: TRBV6-2/TRBV6-3; len: 14; abundance: -; j_gene: TRBJ2-7; CDR3aa: CASSWGGVGYEQYF
v_gene: TRBV5-6; len: 17; abundance: once; j_gene: TRBJ1-6; CDR3aa: CASSSRTVVTYNSPLHF
v_gene: TRBV28; len: 13; abundance: -; j_gene: TRBJ1-2; CDR3aa: CASSYSQIGGYTF
v_gene: TRBV13; len: 15; abundance: -; j_gene: TRBJ2-5; CDR3aa: CASSIGTPPGETQYF
v_gene: TRBV5-4; len: 17; abundance: -; j_gene: TRBJ2-7; CDR3aa: CASSLSKLAGVGDEQYF
v_gene: TRBV11-3; len: 17; abundance: -; j_gene: TRBJ2-2; CDR3aa: CASSLDPGRDSTGELFF
v_gene: TRBV9; len: 14; abundance: once; j_gene: TRBJ2-7; CDR3aa: CASSVGETGSEQYF
v_gene: TRBV6-4; len: 15; abundance: -; j_gene: TRBJ2-3; CDR3aa: CASSEMSAGGVTQYF
v_gene: TRBV7-2; len: 15; abundance: -; j_gene: TRBJ1-2; CDR3aa: CASSEDWTANYGYTF
v_gene: TRBV7-9; len: 16; abundance: -; j_gene: TRBJ1-3; CDR3aa: CASSLATRNTGNTIYF
v_gene: TRBV28; len: 14; abundance: -; j_gene: TRBJ1-4; CDR3aa: CASSPPGGEEKLFF
v_gene: TRBV7-9; len: 12; abundance: -; j_gene: TRBJ1-2; CDR3aa: CASQNRGGGYTF
v_gene: TRBV15; len: 16; abundance: -; j_gene: TRBJ1-6; CDR3aa: CATSRDLVTPNSPLHF
v_gene: TRBV9; len: 14; abundance: -; j_gene: TRBJ2-5; CDR3aa: CASSVGTAGETQYF
v_gene: TRBV19; len: 15; abundance: -; j_gene: TRBJ2-7; CDR3aa: CASGNQAGGAHEQYF
v_gene: TRBV6-5; len: 15; abundance: -; j_gene: TRBJ2-7; CDR3aa: CASSYRDSGAYEQYF
v_gene: TRBV2; len: 12; abundance: -; j_gene: TRBJ1-3; CDR3aa: CASSDYGNTIYF